This TCR beta chain was retrieved from a study of shared clonotypes between healthy human individuals. Study findings and constraints: The small donor group covered limited genetic and exposure diversity.

The CDR3 is made up of 15 amino acids. The V segment lost 1 base and the J segment 8 bases; nucleotides outside the gene matches: 6. Germline CDR1 is SEHNR and CDR2 is FQNEAQ (reference sequence). Comment on this clone: Its target is not known.

Profiled with immunoSEQ multiplex PCR; TCRdb holds only in-frame clones, not every one. The sample lists about 560,000 clones, roughly four fifths seen once, with around 12% in the top ten. V is TRBV7-9 and J is TRBJ2-1, with TRBD2 matching 9 bases. The sequence was obtained from a middle-aged woman in good health. Some clones in this sample may be carry-over from other donors' samples. The sample was PBMCs. CDR3 in DNA: TGTGCCAGCAGCTTAGAGATAGCGGGAGCGGATGAGCAGTTCTTC. Translating gives CASSLEIAGADEQFF.